This T cell receptor (beta chain) emerged from a study of siplizumab effects on memory and regulatory T cells. Whole-study findings and limits: Unstimulated subset assignment was obtained for only a minor fraction of alloreactive clones. Proliferating Tregs from siplizumab cultures lacked functional confirmation of suppression. Mappable alloreactive CD4+ clones came from Treg cells around 70% of the time on average with siplizumab, against 26.9% in controls. Both greater diversity than memory cells and a major contribution to the alloresponse seemed to characterize naive T cells.

The assay was immunoSEQ multiplex PCR, and TCRdb's table has in-frame clones only and misses some. Of 100,000 or so clones in the sample, around nine tenths were seen once. With regard to this clone: Its antigen is not identified.

The V gene's germline CDR1 is MDHEN and CDR2 SYDVKM. The CDR3 contains 17 residues. The ends lost 5 bases at V and 0 bases at J; junction bases unmatched: 8. The chain is built from TRBV28 and TRBJ2-1, with TRBD2 matching 9 bases. The clonotype was recovered from a human donor in good health. Sequenced sample: non-Treg CD4+ T cells sorted from blood. CDR3 DNA: TGTGCCAGCAGTACCCTGGGCGGGAGGGCCTCCTACAATGAGCAGTTCTTC. Translation gives CASSTLGGRASYNEQFF.